A selection of T cell receptor beta chains follows, all from one sample in a study of human T cells and chemical hapten exposure. TCRdb ran MiXCR on the RACE reads and lists one entry per CDR3 protein. The sample includes tens of thousands of distinct CDR3 sequences, around 12% of them seen just once. The sequencing used whole blood, collected in connection with sensitization to the hapten diphenylcyclopropenone (DPC). Every receptor here comes from a woman in her thirties or forties with alopecia areata. Some clones in this sample may be carry-over from other donors' samples. Both conserved end residues are part of each CDR3. The D gene is left open where the match is weak. The size of a clone is reported for some rows only, either as once, few or many, or as a class for expanded clones.

D: NA; J: TRBJ2-1; V: TRBV2; size: medium-sized; DNA: TGTGCCAGCAGTGGGAGGGACCTACGATTACGGGATGAGCAGTTCTTC; CDR3: CASSGRDLRLRDEQFF
D: NA; J: TRBJ2-3; V: TRBV7-2; size: NA; DNA: TGTGCCAGCAGCCCTGGACTGACTTTCACAGATACGCAGTATTTT; CDR3: CASSPGLTFTDTQYF
D: TRBD2; J: TRBJ2-5; V: TRBV15; size: many; DNA: TGTGCCACCAGCAGAGTTCGATCGGGAGGGACCCAGTACTTC; CDR3: CATSRVRSGGTQYF
D: TRBD1; J: TRBJ1-4; V: TRBV20-1; size: many; DNA: TGCAGTGCTCCAAGGACAGGGCGAACAACTAATGAAAAACTGTTTTTT; CDR3: CSAPRTGRTTNEKLFF
D: TRBD1; J: TRBJ1-2; V: TRBV29-1; size: many; DNA: TGCAGCGTTGTTGGGACAGGGAGGAGTGGCTACACCTTC; CDR3: CSVVGTGRSGYTF
D: TRBD2; J: TRBJ2-1; V: TRBV6-2/TRBV6-3; size: many; DNA: TGTGCCAGCCTAGCGGAACGGGGAAGAAATGAGCAGTTCTTC; CDR3: CASLAERGRNEQFF
D: NA; J: TRBJ2-7; V: TRBV28; size: NA; DNA: TGTGCCAGCAGTGAGGGGGTCTACGAGCAGTACTTC; CDR3: CASSEGVYEQYF
D: NA; J: TRBJ1-1; V: TRBV10-3; size: NA; DNA: TGTGCCATCAAATCAATACTCCCTGGGGGCACTGAAGCTTTCTTT; CDR3: CAIKSILPGGTEAFF
D: NA; J: TRBJ2-7; V: TRBV4-3; size: many; DNA: TGCGCCAGCAGCCAAGGTCGGCAGCAGTACTTC; CDR3: CASSQGRQQYF
D: NA; J: TRBJ2-5; V: TRBV10-2; size: once; DNA: TGCGCCAGCAGTGGGTATCGGGGAGGAGAGACCCAGTACTTC; CDR3: CASSGYRGGETQYF
D: NA; J: TRBJ1-2; V: TRBV29-1; size: few; DNA: TGCAGCGTCACTCGGTGGCAGGAATGGACCTTC; CDR3: CSVTRWQEWTF
D: NA; J: TRBJ1-2; V: TRBV10-3; size: few; DNA: TGTGCCATCAGTGAGTCGGAAAACTATGGCTACACCTTC; CDR3: CAISESENYGYTF
D: NA; J: TRBJ2-1; V: TRBV12-3/TRBV12-4; size: NA; DNA: TGTGCCAGCAGTTCCCGGAGGGGGCTTTACAATGAGCAGTTCTTC; CDR3: CASSSRRGLYNEQFF
D: TRBD1; J: TRBJ2-7; V: TRBV28; size: few; DNA: TGTGCCAGCAGCCCCGGGACAGGGGCCGAGCAGTACTTC; CDR3: CASSPGTGAEQYF
D: TRBD1; J: TRBJ2-3; V: TRBV4-3; size: many; DNA: TGCGCCAGCAGCCAAGATGGACAGGGCCTTGGAGATACGCAGTATTTT; CDR3: CASSQDGQGLGDTQYF
D: TRBD1; J: TRBJ1-2; V: TRBV27; size: many; DNA: TGTGCCAGCAGTGGAGGACAGGGCGATGGCTACACCTTC; CDR3: CASSGGQGDGYTF
D: TRBD1; J: TRBJ1-2; V: TRBV10-3; size: NA; DNA: TGTGCCATCGGGACAGGGGGCTCGTCTGGCTACACCTTC; CDR3: CAIGTGGSSGYTF
D: NA; J: TRBJ1-1; V: TRBV18; size: many; DNA: TGTGCCAGCTCACCCGGCCCGGTTTTGGACACTGAAGCTTTCTTT; CDR3: CASSPGPVLDTEAFF
D: TRBD2; J: TRBJ2-1; V: TRBV29-1; size: few; DNA: TGCAGCGTTGTCCCAAGACTAGCGGACAATGAGCAGTTCTTC; CDR3: CSVVPRLADNEQFF
D: TRBD2; J: TRBJ2-1; V: TRBV5-1; size: few; DNA: TGCGCCAGCAGCTTGGTGTCTAGCGGGAGCCATGAGCAGTTCTTC; CDR3: CASSLVSSGSHEQFF
D: NA; J: TRBJ2-7; V: TRBV20-1; size: few; DNA: TGCAGTGCTTTTGGAGGGGGCTCCTACGAGCAGTACTTC; CDR3: CSAFGGGSYEQYF